This is a list of T cell receptor beta chains from one sample in a study of Ad26.COV2.S vaccination and SARS-CoV-2 variants. Libraries were prepared by immunoSEQ multiplex PCR; TCRdb keeps only in-frame clonotypes and omits some of them. This table has a few hundred thousand clones, 85% to 90% appearing once. Specimen: peripheral blood, collected in a trial of Ad26.COV2.S vaccine versus placebo. These TCRs come from a person aged 18-60 years who received the Ad26.COV2.S COVID-19 vaccine or a placebo. Both conserved end residues are part of each CDR3. The D gene is left open where the match is weak. Clone sizes are given selectively: once, few, many, or a class where the clone is expanded.

clone_size	v_call	d_call	j_call	cdr3_aa	cdr3_nt
NA	TRBV12-3/TRBV12-4	NA	TRBJ1-6	CASSLSSDSPLHF	TGTGCCAGCAGTTTATCGTCAGATTCACCCCTCCACTTT
NA	TRBV19	NA	TRBJ1-1	CASSGLTGNTEAFF	TGTGCCAGTAGTGGCTTGACGGGGAACACTGAAGCTTTCTTT
few	TRBV19	NA	TRBJ1-5	CASSLSNQPQHF	TGTGCCAGTAGCCTTAGCAATCAGCCCCAGCATTTT
NA	TRBV28	NA	TRBJ1-2	CASSPTAGVYGYTF	TGTGCCAGCAGTCCAACGGCAGGGGTGTATGGCTACACCTTC
NA	TRBV6-5	TRBD1	TRBJ1-1	CASILDRAATEAFF	TGTGCCAGCATTCTAGACAGGGCGGCCACTGAAGCTTTCTTT
NA	TRBV4-3	TRBD1	TRBJ1-2	CASSQGPGTGSTF	TGCGCCAGCAGCCAAGGCCCCGGGACAGGGAGTACCTTC
NA	TRBV20-1	NA	TRBJ1-1	CSASTVMNTEAFF	TGCAGTGCTAGTACAGTTATGAACACTGAAGCTTTCTTT
NA	TRBV6-2/TRBV6-3	NA	TRBJ2-7	CASSYGAPYYEQYF	TGTGCCAGCAGTTACGGGGCCCCCTACTACGAGCAGTACTTC
NA	TRBV10-3	NA	TRBJ2-1	CAIAGQQASYNEQFF	TGTGCCATCGCTGGACAGCAGGCCTCCTACAATGAGCAGTTCTTC
NA	TRBV7-3	NA	TRBJ1-6	CASSLESQSPLHF	TGTGCCAGCAGCTTGGAGTCACAATCACCCCTCCACTTT
NA	TRBV7-2	TRBD1	TRBJ1-2	CASRLTGHGYTF	TGTGCCAGCAGATTGACAGGGCACGGCTACACCTTC
NA	TRBV15	TRBD1	TRBJ2-1	CATGRDRGAPEQFF	TGTGCCACCGGACGGGACAGGGGGGCCCCTGAGCAGTTCTTC
NA	TRBV24-1	TRBD1	TRBJ2-1	CATSDIGTGGNEQFF	TGTGCCACCAGTGATATCGGGACAGGGGGCAATGAGCAGTTCTTC
NA	TRBV6-2/TRBV6-3	NA	TRBJ1-3	CASSYSAGYAMNSGNTIYF	TGTGCCAGCAGTTACTCGGCAGGGTACGCGATGAACTCTGGAAACACCATATATTTT
NA	TRBV6-5	TRBD1	TRBJ2-2	CASRGQVYTGELFF	TGTGCCAGCAGAGGACAGGTTTACACCGGGGAGCTGTTTTTT
NA	TRBV7-6	NA	TRBJ2-2	CASSLRGRGTGELFF	TGTGCCAGCAGCTTGCGGGGCCGCGGTACCGGGGAGCTGTTTTTT
once	TRBV28	NA	TRBJ1-1	CASRDGMNTEAFF	TGTGCCAGCAGAGATGGGATGAACACTGAAGCTTTCTTT
few	TRBV28	TRBD1	TRBJ1-2	CASSSSGGNYGYTF	TGTGCCAGCAGTTCATCAGGGGGCAACTATGGCTACACCTTC
NA	TRBV14	TRBD1	TRBJ2-7	CASSHTGAITYEQYF	TGTGCCAGCAGCCACACAGGGGCTATAACCTACGAGCAGTACTTC
NA	TRBV5-4	NA	TRBJ2-3	CASSLRRERTDTQYF	TGTGCCAGCAGCTTAAGGAGGGAACGCACAGATACGCAGTATTTT
NA	TRBV15	TRBD1	TRBJ2-3	CATSSRQGSSTDTQYF	TGTGCCACCAGCAGTAGACAGGGCTCTAGCACAGATACGCAGTATTTT
once	TRBV6-2/TRBV6-3	TRBD2	TRBJ2-1	CASSYSELADDYNEQFF	TGTGCCAGCAGTTACTCCGAACTAGCGGATGACTACAATGAGCAGTTCTTC
NA	TRBV7-6	NA	TRBJ2-7	CASSLGLDEQYF	TGTGCCAGCAGCTTAGGTTTAGACGAGCAGTACTTC
NA	TRBV10-3	NA	TRBJ2-1	CAISANNYNEQFF	TGTGCCATCAGTGCCAACAATTACAATGAGCAGTTCTTC
NA	TRBV14	NA	TRBJ1-6	CASSQDVGRGASSYNSPLHF	TGTGCCAGCAGCCAAGATGTCGGTCGAGGCGCGAGCTCCTATAATTCACCCCTCCACTTT
NA	TRBV7-2	NA	TRBJ2-1	CVSSLDLVSSTYNEQFF	TGTGTCAGCAGCTTGGATCTTGTGTCTAGTACCTACAATGAGCAGTTCTTC
few	TRBV6-6	TRBD1	TRBJ1-6	CASSYRGRDESSPLHF	TGTGCCAGCAGTTACAGGGGGCGAGATGAATCTTCACCCCTCCACTTT
NA	TRBV7-9	NA	TRBJ1-4	CASSLYAGIGEKLFF	TGTGCCAGCAGCTTATATGCAGGGATCGGTGAAAAACTGTTTTTT
few	TRBV3-1/TRBV3-2	NA	TRBJ1-2	CASKYSGTGGYTF	TGTGCCAGCAAGTACTCGGGAACGGGGGGCTACACCTTC
NA	TRBV5-1	NA	TRBJ2-1	CASSLSYNEQFF	TGCGCCAGCAGCTTGAGCTACAATGAGCAGTTCTTC
NA	TRBV10-3	TRBD2	TRBJ2-3	CAISVPLAGNTDTQYF	TGTGCCATCAGTGTTCCACTAGCGGGGAACACAGATACGCAGTATTTT
once	TRBV3-1/TRBV3-2	NA	TRBJ2-5	CASSQHAVVGETQYF	TGTGCCAGCAGCCAACACGCCGTGGTGGGGGAGACCCAGTACTTC
NA	TRBV1	NA	TRBJ2-2	CTSSQDGGALAGTRTGELFF	TGCACCAGCAGCCAAGATGGGGGGGCGCTAGCTGGGACCCGCACCGGGGAGCTGTTTTTT
NA	TRBV19	NA	TRBJ2-7	CASSPGTFYEQYF	TGTGCCAGTAGTCCAGGGACTTTCTACGAGCAGTACTTC
NA	TRBV4-1	NA	TRBJ2-7	CASSVRDEPPYEQYF	TGCGCCAGCAGCGTCCGGGACGAGCCTCCCTACGAGCAGTACTTC
NA	TRBV10-3	TRBD1	TRBJ1-2	CAISALGTASTGGYTF	TGTGCCATCAGTGCTCTCGGGACAGCCTCCACAGGTGGCTACACCTTC
NA	TRBV27	NA	TRBJ1-5	CASSYSGGGQPQHF	TGTGCCAGCAGTTACTCCGGGGGAGGTCAGCCCCAGCATTTT